This TCR beta chain was observed in a study of T-cell reconstitution after alpha-beta-depleted transplantation in children. Study findings and constraints: Alpha-beta T cells about two months after transplant reportedly derived from several hundred expanded graft clones. At day 60, the high TCRbeta diversity found in some patients originated from recipient T cells and thymic progenitors that had survived.

This clonotype has a count of ten or more. No antigen is known for it. Unique molecular identifiers were incorporated when the TCRbeta library was constructed. TCRdb used MiXCR to reprocess the PCR reads, holding one entry per CDR3 protein. Counted here are 400,000 to 550,000 distinct CDR3 sequences, 10% occurring once; the ten biggest clones make up 2% to 2.5%. The CDR3 runs 13 residues. Looked up from germline, CDR1 is PRHDT and CDR2 is FYEKMQ (reference sequence). V was shortened by 3 bases and J by 4 bases, with 10 bases between the two germline ends. The chain employs TRBV13 and TRBJ2-7; D might be TRBD1 (7 bases). This sequence originates from a child under 10 years old with inherited bone marrow failure, due to receive a stem cell transplant. The sequences come from PBMCs, collected before TCRalphabeta/CD19-depleted stem cell transplant. The DNA for the CDR3 is TGTGCCAGCAGCTTGCCAGGGGGGTACGAGCAGTACTTC. This sequence encodes CASSLPGGYEQYF.